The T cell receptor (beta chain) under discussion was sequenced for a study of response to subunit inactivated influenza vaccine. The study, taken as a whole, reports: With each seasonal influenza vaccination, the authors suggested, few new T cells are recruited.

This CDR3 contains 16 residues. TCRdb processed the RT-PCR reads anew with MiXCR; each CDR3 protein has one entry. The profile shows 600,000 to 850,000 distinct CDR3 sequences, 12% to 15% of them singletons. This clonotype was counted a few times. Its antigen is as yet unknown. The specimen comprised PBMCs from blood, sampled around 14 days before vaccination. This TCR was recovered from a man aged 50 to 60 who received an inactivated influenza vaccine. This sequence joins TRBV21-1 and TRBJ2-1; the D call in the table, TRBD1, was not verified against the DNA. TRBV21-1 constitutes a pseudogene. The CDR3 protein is CASSKALTGSYNEQFF. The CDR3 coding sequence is TGTGCCAGCAGCAAAGCGCTCACAGGGTCCTACAATGAGCAGTTCTTC.